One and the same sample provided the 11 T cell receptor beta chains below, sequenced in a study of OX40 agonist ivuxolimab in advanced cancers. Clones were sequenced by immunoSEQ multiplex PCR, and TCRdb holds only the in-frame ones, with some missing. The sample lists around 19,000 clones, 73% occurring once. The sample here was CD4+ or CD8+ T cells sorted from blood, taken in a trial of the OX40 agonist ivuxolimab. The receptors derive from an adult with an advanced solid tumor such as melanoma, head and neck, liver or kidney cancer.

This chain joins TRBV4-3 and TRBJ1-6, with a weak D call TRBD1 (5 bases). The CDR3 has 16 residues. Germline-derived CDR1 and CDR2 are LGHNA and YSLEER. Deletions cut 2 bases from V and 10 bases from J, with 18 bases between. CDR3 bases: TGCGCCAGCAGCCAAACGGGGACGGTTCCGGGCTCACCCCTCCACTTT. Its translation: CASSQTGTVPGSPLHF.

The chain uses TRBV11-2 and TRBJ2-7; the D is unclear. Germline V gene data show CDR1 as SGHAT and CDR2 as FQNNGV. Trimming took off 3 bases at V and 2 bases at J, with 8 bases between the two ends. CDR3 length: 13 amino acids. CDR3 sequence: CASSLGNTYEQYF. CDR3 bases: TGTGCCAGCAGCTTGGGCAATACCTACGAGCAGTACTTC.

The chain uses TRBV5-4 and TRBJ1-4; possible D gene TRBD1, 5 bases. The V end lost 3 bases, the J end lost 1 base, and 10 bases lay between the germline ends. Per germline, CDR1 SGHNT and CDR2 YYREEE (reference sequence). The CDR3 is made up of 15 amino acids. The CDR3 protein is CASSSTQGTNEKLFF. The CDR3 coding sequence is TGTGCCAGCAGCTCTACCCAGGGAACTAATGAAAAACTGTTTTTT.

The CDR3 bases are TGCGCCAGCAGCTTGGACGGGACAGGGGTACGGCTAGCGGGCTACGAGCAGTACTTC. Amino acids: CASSLDGTGVRLAGYEQYF. The V and J genes are TRBV5-1 and TRBJ2-7, with 10 bases matching TRBD1. V trimming: 0 bases; J trimming: 3 bases; junction bases outside the gene matches: 15. Germline V gene data show CDR1 as SGHRS and CDR2 as YFSETQ. The CDR3 runs 19 residues.

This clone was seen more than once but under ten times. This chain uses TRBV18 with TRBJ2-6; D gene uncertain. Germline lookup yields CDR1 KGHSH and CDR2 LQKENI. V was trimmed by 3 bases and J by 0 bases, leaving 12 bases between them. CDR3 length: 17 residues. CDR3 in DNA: TGTGCCAGCTCACCTATCCCACCCGGCTCTGGGGCCAACGTCCTGACTTTC. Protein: CASSPIPPGSGANVLTF.

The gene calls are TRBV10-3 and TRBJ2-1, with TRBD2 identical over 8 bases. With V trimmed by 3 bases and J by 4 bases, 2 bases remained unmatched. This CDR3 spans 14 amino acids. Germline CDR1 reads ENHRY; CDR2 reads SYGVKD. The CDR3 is CAISDLAGYNEQFF. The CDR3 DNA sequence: TGTGCCATCAGTGATCTAGCGGGTTACAATGAGCAGTTCTTC.

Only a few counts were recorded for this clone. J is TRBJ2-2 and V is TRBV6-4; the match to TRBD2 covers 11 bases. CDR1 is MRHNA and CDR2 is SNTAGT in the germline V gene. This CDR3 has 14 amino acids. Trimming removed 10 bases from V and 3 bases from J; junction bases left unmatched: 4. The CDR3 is CATSLAGDTGELFF. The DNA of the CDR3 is TGTGCCACCTCACTAGCGGGAGACACCGGGGAGCTGTTTTTT.

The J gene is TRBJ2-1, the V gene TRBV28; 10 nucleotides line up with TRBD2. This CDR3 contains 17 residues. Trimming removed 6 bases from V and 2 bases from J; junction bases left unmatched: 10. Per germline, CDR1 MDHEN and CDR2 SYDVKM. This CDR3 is CASRVTSGPQTYNEQFF. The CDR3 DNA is TGTGCCAGCAGGGTGACTAGCGGGCCACAAACCTACAATGAGCAGTTCTTC.

The chain's CDR3 is CASSLGVAWTGELFF. The CDR3, as DNA: TGTGCCAGCAGCCTAGGGGTAGCATGGACCGGGGAGCTGTTTTTT. The V call is TRBV28, the J call TRBJ2-2; maybe TRBD1 (5 bases). The ends were cut back, 6 bases at V and 5 bases at J, with 16 bases in the middle. Germline-derived CDR1 and CDR2 are MDHEN and SYDVKM. This CDR3 is built from 15 residues. The variable domain in full, with the rest retrieved from reference TRBV28 and TRBJ2-2, is DVKVTQSSRYLVKRTGEKVFLECVQDMDHENMFWYRQDPGLGLRLIYFSYDVKMKEKGDIPEGYSVSREKKERFSLILESASTNQTSMYLCASSLGVAWTGELFFGEGSRLTVL.

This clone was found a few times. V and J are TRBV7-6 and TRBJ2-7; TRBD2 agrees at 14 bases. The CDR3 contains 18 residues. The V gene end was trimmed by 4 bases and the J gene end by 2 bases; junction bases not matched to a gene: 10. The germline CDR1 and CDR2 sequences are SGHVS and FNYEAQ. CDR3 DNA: TGTGCCAGCAGCTATGAACGGACTAGCGGGAGGCCAACCTACGAGCAGTACTTC. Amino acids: CASSYERTSGRPTYEQYF.

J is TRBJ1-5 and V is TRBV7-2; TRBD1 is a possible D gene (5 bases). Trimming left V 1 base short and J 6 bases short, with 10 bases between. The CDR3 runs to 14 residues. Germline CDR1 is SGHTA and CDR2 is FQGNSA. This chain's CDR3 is CASSLEGRGQPQHF. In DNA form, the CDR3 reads TGTGCCAGCAGCTTAGAGGGGCGGGGTCAGCCCCAGCATTTT.